This TCR beta chain was identified during a study of blood T cell repertoires in COVID-19 (dated by TCRdb to between 2020 and 2021). Background on the whole study: Samples covering the acute and convalescent phases of COVID-19 were provided by collaborators in the United States, Italy and Spain. The dataset comprised deeply sampled blood TCRbeta repertoires from subjects exposed to, actively infected with, or recovered from COVID-19. A freely available public database, intended as a resource for researchers studying the immune response to SARS-CoV-2, is where the repertoires were released. The material from the prospective study consisted of cDNA or gDNA derived from T cells, B-cell-depleted T cells, or PBMCs. Where available, HLA class I and class II types were taken from metadata supplied by the sample provider and were not determined by assay-based typing. Samples came from the ongoing ImmuneRACE study (first 160 participants) plus 1,254 subjects from 6 global collaborators. The sample metadata nearly always contained a de-identified subject ID, COVID-19 status, age in years and sex. What the authors observed across the whole study: The amount of clinical and demographic metadata varied by source and participant and was provided uncurated.

The CDR3 numbers 14 residues from cysteine through phenylalanine. Kept here is only the CDR3 DNA, which spans 42 bases and is read in frame from base 1. For CDR1 and CDR2, the germline V gene lists MNHEY and SVGEGT. V is reduced by 0 bases and J by 3 bases, leaving a spacing of 9 bases between them. The immunoSEQ Assay, a bias-controlled multiplex PCR, was used to amplify TCRbeta CDR3 regions from genomic DNA. As for the authors' bioinformatics: Nucleated cell counts per sample were estimated from amplification of reference gene primers within the assay. To quantify the absolute abundance of each unique TCRbeta CDR3 rearrangement, sequence reads were collapsed and filtered. For each sample, productive Simpson clonality was calculated by taking the square root of Simpson's diversity index across productive rearrangements. As stored in TCRdb, this immuneACCESS dataset retains in-frame rearrangements with V and J assigned. A fraction of the clones does not appear; measured against another copy, unresolved V genes explain less than half of the discrepancy, and the remainder lacks a known reason. V and J calls and clone size are given by that table; D and trimming were obtained from the DNA. For this sample the table gives 350,000 to 450,000 clones, of which 85% to 90% were detected only once. Of the sample, 1.1% falls within the top ten clones.

In the prospective study, participants were 18 to 89 years old, resided in 24 geographic areas of the United States, and were enrolled through a virtual design. In the prospective study, participants were assigned to cohorts based on the clinical history participants reported in a screening survey and a study questionnaire. ImmuneRACE Cohort 3 recovered participants were defined by two consecutive negative NP/OP PCR tests, healthcare professional clearance, or symptom resolution. Mobile phlebotomists in the prospective study collected whole blood, serum and a nasopharyngeal or oropharyngeal swab from every participant. Participants in the prospective study had the option to provide additional blood draws and questionnaires over a roughly two-month period. Before DNA extraction, blood samples from the prospective study were shipped at room temperature or frozen. In this sample, this clone turned up once. It lacks a known antigen. One base away there is no much larger clone; base qualities are not given.

This sequence was found in a man aged 25-40 years who had recovered from COVID-19. Here the chain combines TRBV6-2 or TRBV6-3 and TRBJ2-7; the D segment cannot be called with confidence. Sequencing was carried out using PBMCs or T cells enriched from blood (not recorded which). The sequenced DNA is TGTGCCAGCAGTTACTCGAGCGAATTCTACGAGCAGTACTTC. Its coded protein is CASSYSSEFYEQYF.